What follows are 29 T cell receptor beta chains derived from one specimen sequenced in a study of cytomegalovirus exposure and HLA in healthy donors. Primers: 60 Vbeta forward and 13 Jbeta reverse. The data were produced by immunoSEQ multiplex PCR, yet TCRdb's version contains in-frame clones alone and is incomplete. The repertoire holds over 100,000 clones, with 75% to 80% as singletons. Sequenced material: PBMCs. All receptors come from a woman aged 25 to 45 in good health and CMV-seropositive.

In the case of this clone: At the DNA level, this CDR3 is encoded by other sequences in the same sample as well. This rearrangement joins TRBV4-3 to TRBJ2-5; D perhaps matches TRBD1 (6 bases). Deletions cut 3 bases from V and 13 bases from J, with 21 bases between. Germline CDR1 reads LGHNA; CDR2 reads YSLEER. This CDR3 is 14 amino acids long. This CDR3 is CASSHSLDSTPRYF. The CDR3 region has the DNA TGCGCCAGCAGCCACAGCCTGGACAGCACCCCACGGTACTTC.

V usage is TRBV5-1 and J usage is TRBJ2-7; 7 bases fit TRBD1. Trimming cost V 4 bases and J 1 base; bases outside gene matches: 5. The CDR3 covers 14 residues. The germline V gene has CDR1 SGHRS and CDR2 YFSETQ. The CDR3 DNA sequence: TGCGCCAGCAGCACCTCAGGGGGTTCCTACGAGCAGTACTTC. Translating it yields CASSTSGGSYEQYF.

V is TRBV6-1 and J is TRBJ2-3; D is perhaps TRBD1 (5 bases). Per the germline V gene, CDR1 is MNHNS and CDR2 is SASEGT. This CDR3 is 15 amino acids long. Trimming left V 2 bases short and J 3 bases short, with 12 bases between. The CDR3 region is CASSEWGRTTDTQYF. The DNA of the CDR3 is TGTGCCAGCAGTGAATGGGGCAGAACGACAGATACGCAGTATTTT.

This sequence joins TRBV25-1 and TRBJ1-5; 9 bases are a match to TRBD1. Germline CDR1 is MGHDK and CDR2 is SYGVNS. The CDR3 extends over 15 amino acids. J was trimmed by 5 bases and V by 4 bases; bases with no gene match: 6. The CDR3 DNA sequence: TGTGCCAGCAGTGGAGACAGGGGGAATGATCAGCCCCAGCATTTT. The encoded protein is CASSGDRGNDQPQHF.

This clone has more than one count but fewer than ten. The CDR3: CASRLTSGGSDTQYF. The CDR3 DNA follows: TGTGCCAGCAGATTGACTAGCGGGGGCTCAGATACGCAGTATTTT. The chain links TRBV6-5 to TRBJ2-3; 12 nucleotides line up with TRBD2. V trimming: 6 bases; J trimming: 4 bases; junction bases outside the gene matches: 5. Germline values: CDR1 MNHEY, CDR2 SVGAGI. The CDR3 length is 15 residues.

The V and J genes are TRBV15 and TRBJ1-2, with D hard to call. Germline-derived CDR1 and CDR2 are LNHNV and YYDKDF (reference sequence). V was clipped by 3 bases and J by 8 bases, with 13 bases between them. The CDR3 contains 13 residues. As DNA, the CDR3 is TGTGCCACCAGCAGGCGGCCAGCGGGAGGCTACACCTTC. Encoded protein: CATSRRPAGGYTF.

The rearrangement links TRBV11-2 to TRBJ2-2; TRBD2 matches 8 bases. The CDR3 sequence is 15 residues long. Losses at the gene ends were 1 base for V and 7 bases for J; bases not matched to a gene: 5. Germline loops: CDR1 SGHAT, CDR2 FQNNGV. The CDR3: CASSLAGGHNGELFF. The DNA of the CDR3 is TGTGCCAGCAGCTTAGCGGGGGGGCACAACGGGGAGCTGTTTTTT. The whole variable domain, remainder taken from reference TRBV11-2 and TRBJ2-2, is EAGVAQSPRYKIIEKRQSVAFWCNPISGHATLYWYQQILGQGPKLLIQFQNNGVVDDSQLPKDRFSAERLKGVDSTLKIQPAKLEDSAVYLCASSLAGGHNGELFFGEGSRLTVL.

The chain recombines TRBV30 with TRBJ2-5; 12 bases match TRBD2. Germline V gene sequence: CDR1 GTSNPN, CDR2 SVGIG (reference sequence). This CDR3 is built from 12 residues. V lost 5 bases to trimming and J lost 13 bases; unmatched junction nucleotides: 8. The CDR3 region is CAWGLAGPLAYF. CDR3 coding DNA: TGTGCCTGGGGACTAGCGGGACCCCTCGCGTACTTC.

DNA of the CDR3: TGTGCCAGCAGCCAAGAAGACAGGGTTCGTGGCTACACCTTC. Protein sequence: CASSQEDRVRGYTF. The chain employs TRBV4-2 and TRBJ1-2, with 7 bases identical to TRBD1. Trimming took 0 bases from V and 7 from J; bases not matched to a gene: 5. This CDR3 spans 14 amino acids. Looked up from germline, CDR1 is LGHNA and CDR2 is YNFKEQ.

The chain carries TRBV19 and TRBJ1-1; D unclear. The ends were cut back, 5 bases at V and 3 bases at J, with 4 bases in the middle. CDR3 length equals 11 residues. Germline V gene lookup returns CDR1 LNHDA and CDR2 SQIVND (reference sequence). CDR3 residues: CASSAYTEAFF. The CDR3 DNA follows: TGTGCCAGTAGTGCGTACACTGAAGCTTTCTTT.

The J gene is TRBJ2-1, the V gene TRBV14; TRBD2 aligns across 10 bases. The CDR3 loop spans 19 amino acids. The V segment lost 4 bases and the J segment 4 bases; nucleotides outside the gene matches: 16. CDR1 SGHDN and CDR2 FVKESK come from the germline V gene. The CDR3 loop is CASSRRAGGPWAAYNEQFF. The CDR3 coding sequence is TGTGCCAGCAGCCGAAGAGCGGGGGGGCCTTGGGCTGCTTACAATGAGCAGTTCTTC.

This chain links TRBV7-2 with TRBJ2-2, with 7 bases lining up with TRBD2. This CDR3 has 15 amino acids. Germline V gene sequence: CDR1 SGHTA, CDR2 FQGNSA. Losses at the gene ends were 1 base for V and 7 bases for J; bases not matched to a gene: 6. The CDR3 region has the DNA TGTGCCAGCAGCTTAGTGGGGGGGGTCGGCGGGGAGCTGTTTTTT. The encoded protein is CASSLVGGVGGELFF.

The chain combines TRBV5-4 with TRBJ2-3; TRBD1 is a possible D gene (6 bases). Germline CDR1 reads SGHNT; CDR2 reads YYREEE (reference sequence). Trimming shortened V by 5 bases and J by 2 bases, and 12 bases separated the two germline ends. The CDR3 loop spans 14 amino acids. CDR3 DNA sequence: TGTGCCAGCAGGTTTTCAGGGGCCACAGATACGCAGTATTTT. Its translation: CASRFSGATDTQYF.

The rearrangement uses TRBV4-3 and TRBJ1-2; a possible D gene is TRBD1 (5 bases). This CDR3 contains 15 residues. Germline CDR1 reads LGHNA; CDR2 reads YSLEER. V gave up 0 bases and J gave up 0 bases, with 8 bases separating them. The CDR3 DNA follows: TGCGCCAGCAGCCAAGACGCAGGGCCTAACTATGGCTACACCTTC. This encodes CASSQDAGPNYGYTF.

CDR3 coding DNA: TGTGCCAGCAGCGGACCACTAGCGGGGGGTAGCACAGATACGCAGTATTTT. It encodes CASSGPLAGGSTDTQYF. The J gene is TRBJ2-3, the V gene TRBV2, with 12 nucleotides matching TRBD2. This CDR3 has 17 residues. V trimming: 6 bases; J trimming: 0 bases; junction bases outside the gene matches: 7. The germline V gene has CDR1 SNHLY and CDR2 FYNNEI.

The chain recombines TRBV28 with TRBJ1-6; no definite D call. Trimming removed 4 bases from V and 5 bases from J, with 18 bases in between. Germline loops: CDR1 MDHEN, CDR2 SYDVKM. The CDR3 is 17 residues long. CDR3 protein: CASSSLGLDGDNSPLHF. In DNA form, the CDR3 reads TGTGCCAGCAGTTCCCTAGGGTTGGACGGGGATAATTCACCCCTCCACTTT.

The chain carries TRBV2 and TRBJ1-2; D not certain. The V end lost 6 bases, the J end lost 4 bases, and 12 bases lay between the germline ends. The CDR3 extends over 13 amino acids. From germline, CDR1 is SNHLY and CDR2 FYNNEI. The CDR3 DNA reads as TGTGCCAGCAGATCCCAGGTATCCTATGGCTACACCTTC. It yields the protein CASRSQVSYGYTF.

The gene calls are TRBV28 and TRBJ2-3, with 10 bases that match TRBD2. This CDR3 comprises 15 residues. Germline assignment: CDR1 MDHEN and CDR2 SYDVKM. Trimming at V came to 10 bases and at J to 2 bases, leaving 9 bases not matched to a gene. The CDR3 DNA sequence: TGTGCCATCGGACGAGCGGGGGGGATCACAGATACGCAGTATTTT. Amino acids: CAIGRAGGITDTQYF.

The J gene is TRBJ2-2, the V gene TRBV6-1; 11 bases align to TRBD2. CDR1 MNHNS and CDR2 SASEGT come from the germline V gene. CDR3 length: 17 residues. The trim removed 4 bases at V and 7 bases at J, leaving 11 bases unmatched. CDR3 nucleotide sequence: TGTGCCAGCAGTGGCATAGCGGGGGGGAGCACTATCGGGGAGCTGTTTTTT. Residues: CASSGIAGGSTIGELFF.

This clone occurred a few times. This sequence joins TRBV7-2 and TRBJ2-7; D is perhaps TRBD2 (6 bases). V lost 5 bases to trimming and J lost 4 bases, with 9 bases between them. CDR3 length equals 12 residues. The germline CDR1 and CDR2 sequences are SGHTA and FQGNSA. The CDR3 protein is CASSTSPYEQYF. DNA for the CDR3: TGTGCCAGCAGCACTAGCCCGTACGAGCAGTACTTC.

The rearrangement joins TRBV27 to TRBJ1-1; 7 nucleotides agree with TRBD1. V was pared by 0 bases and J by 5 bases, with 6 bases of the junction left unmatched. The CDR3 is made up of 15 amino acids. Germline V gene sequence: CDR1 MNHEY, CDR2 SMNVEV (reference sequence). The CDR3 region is CASSLSAGGYTEAFF. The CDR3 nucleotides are TGTGCCAGCAGTTTATCGGCAGGGGGTTATACTGAAGCTTTCTTT.

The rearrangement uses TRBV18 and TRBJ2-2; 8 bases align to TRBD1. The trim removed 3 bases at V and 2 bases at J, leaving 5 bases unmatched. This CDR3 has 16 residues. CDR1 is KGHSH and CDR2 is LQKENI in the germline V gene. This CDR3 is CASSPLGTGNTGELFF. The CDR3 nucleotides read TGTGCCAGCTCACCCCTTGGGACAGGAAACACCGGGGAGCTGTTTTTT.

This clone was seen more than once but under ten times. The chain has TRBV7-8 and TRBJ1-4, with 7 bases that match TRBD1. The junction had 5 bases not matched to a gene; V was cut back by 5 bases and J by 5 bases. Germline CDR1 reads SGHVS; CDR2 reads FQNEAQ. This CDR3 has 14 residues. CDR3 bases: TGTGCCAGCAGCGCCGGGACAGCGAATGAAAAACTGTTTTTT. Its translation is CASSAGTANEKLFF.

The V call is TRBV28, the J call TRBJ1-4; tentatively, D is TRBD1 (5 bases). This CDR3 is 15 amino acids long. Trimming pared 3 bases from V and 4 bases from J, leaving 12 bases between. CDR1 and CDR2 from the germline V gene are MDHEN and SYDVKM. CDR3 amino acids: CASSLKGRGNEKLFF. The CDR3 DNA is TGTGCCAGCAGTTTGAAGGGAAGGGGTAATGAAAAACTGTTTTTT.

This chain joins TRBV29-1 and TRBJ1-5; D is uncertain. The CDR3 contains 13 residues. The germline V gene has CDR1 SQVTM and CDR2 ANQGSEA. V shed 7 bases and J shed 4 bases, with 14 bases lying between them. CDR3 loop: CSAVDGINQPQHF. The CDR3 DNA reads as TGCAGCGCGGTGGACGGGATTAATCAGCCCCAGCATTTT.

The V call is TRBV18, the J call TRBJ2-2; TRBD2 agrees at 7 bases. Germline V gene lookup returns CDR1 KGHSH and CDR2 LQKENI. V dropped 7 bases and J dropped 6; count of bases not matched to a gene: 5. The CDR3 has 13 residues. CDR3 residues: CASYLLASGELFF. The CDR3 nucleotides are TGTGCCAGCTACCTACTAGCGTCCGGGGAGCTGTTTTTT. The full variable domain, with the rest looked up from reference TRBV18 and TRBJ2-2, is NAGVMQNPRHLVRRRGQEARLRCSPMKGHSHVYWYRQLPEEGLKFMVYLQKENIIDESGMPKERFSAEFPKEGPSILRIQQVVRGDSAAYFCASYLLASGELFFGEGSRLTVL.

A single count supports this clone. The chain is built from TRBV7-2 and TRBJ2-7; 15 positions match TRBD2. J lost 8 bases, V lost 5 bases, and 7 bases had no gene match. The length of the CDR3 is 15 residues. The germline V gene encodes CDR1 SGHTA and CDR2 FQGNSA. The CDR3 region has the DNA TGTGCCAGCAGCACGGGACTAGCGGGGGGCCCACAGCAGTACTTC. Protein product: CASSTGLAGGPQQYF. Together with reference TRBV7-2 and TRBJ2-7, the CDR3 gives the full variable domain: GAGVSQSPSNKVTEKGKDVELRCDPISGHTALYWYRQSLGQGLEFLIYFQGNSAPDKSGLPSDRFSAERTGGSVSTLTIQRTQQEDSAVYLCASSTGLAGGPQQYFGPGTRLTVT.

CDR3 loop: CASSFAGINEQFF. The CDR3 bases are TGCGCCAGCAGCTTTGCCGGGATCAATGAGCAGTTCTTC. The chain has TRBV5-1 and TRBJ2-1, with D tentatively TRBD2 (5 bases). V gave up 2 bases and J gave up 6 bases, with 9 bases separating them. Germline V gene lookup returns CDR1 SGHRS and CDR2 YFSETQ. CDR3 length equals 13 residues. Supplemented by reference TRBV5-1 and TRBJ2-1, the full variable domain reads KAGVTQTPRYLIKTRGQQVTLSCSPISGHRSVSWYQQTPGQGLQFLFEYFSETQRNKGNFPGRFSGRQFSNSRSEMNVSTLELGDSALYLCASSFAGINEQFFGPGTRLTVL.

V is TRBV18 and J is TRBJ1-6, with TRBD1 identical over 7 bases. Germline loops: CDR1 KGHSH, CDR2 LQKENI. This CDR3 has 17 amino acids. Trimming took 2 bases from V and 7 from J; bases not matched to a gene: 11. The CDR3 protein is CASSPGLTGQVNSPLHF. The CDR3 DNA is TGTGCCAGCTCACCAGGTTTGACTGGACAGGTGAATTCACCCCTCCACTTT.